This note documents a single TCR beta chain sequence. Antigen specificity is unknown. All of the isolated RNA was reverse transcribed, so expressed TCRB transcripts were sequenced. Sequenced by immunoSEQ multiplex PCR; TCRdb stores in-frame clones only, minus some. The table lists hundreds of thousands of clones, over 7% of them singletons, with 0.95% to 1.1% in the top ten. Germline CDR1 reads SGHAT; CDR2 reads FQNNGV. Trimming shortened V by 6 bases and J by 1 base, and 9 bases separated the two germline ends. This CDR3 is built from 14 residues. The data derive from a study of beta chain features in type 1 diabetes. On the study more broadly: There was similarity between patients and healthy donors in age, gender and cell yields. Overall study results and limits: In comparison with healthy donors, patients had naive, central memory and Treg TCRB repertoires that appeared more similar. PCR might favor shorter templates, but any such skew would affect patients and controls equally. Moderately but significantly shorter TCRB CDR3s were found in Type 1 diabetes patients in all four CD4+ subsets.

Isolation of CD4+ naive, central memory, regulatory and stem cell-like memory cells was achieved by sorting via CD45RO/CCR7/CD25/CD127/CD95/CD27. The sample taken for sequencing was central memory CD4+ T cells from blood. This receptor was taken from a man aged 30 to 45 with type 1 diabetes. This chain joins TRBV11-2 and TRBJ2-2; D possibly corresponds to TRBD1 (5 bases). CDR3 in amino acids: CASRSDRNTGELFF. CDR3 DNA sequence: TGTGCCAGCAGATCCGACAGGAACACCGGGGAGCTGTTTTTT. The complete variable domain, with remaining parts taken from reference TRBV11-2 and TRBJ2-2, reads EAGVAQSPRYKIIEKRQSVAFWCNPISGHATLYWYQQILGQGPKLLIQFQNNGVVDDSQLPKDRFSAERLKGVDSTLKIQPAKLEDSAVYLCASRSDRNTGELFFGEGSRLTVL.